These 17 T cell receptor beta chains share one sample of origin, sequenced in a study of cytomegalovirus exposure and HLA in healthy donors. The PCR made use of 60 Vbeta and 13 Jbeta primers. Clones were sequenced by immunoSEQ multiplex PCR, and TCRdb holds only the in-frame ones, with some missing. Altogether 100,000 to 150,000 clones are present, roughly four fifths being singletons, with the ten largest covering almost 6%. Specimen: PBMCs. The receptors shown here come from a woman aged 40 to 49 in good health and CMV-seropositive.

The V gene is TRBV28, the J gene TRBJ1-5; 8 bases agree with TRBD1. The CDR3 is made up of 15 amino acids. V trimming: 5 bases; J trimming: 2 bases; junction bases outside the gene matches: 5. The germline CDR1 and CDR2 sequences are MDHEN and SYDVKM. DNA for the CDR3: TGTGCCAGCAGTACAGGGGGTAGGGGCAATCAGCCCCAGCATTTT. This encodes CASSTGGRGNQPQHF. Using reference TRBV28 and TRBJ1-5 for the parts outside the CDR3, the full variable domain is DVKVTQSSRYLVKRTGEKVFLECVQDMDHENMFWYRQDPGLGLRLIYFSYDVKMKEKGDIPEGYSVSREKKERFSLILESASTNQTSMYLCASSTGGRGNQPQHFGDGTRLSIL.

The chain uses TRBV15 and TRBJ1-3; tentatively, D is TRBD1 (5 bases). The CDR3 has 16 amino acids. The germline V gene encodes CDR1 LNHNV and CDR2 YYDKDF (reference sequence). The germline V and J ends were trimmed by 3 bases and 6 bases, with 18 bases remaining between them. CDR3 nucleotides: TGTGCCACCAGCAGTGACATTCAGGGTAGTGAAAACACCATATATTTT. Translated: CATSSDIQGSENTIYF.

The genes are TRBV5-1 and TRBJ2-1, with 8 bases aligning to TRBD2. Trimming cost V 4 bases and J 1 base; bases outside gene matches: 7. Germline V gene lookup returns CDR1 SGHRS and CDR2 YFSETQ. The CDR3 runs to 16 residues. The CDR3 DNA follows: TGCGCCAGCAGCCGACAAAGCGGGGGATCCTACAATGAGCAGTTCTTC. Protein: CASSRQSGGSYNEQFF.

This clone was counted once. A junction end diverges from the germline sequence, so it may reflect a read error. The chain uses TRBV7-9 and TRBJ2-7; D possibly corresponds to TRBD2 (6 bases). CDR3 length: 12 amino acids. Germline assignment: CDR1 SEHNR and CDR2 FQNEAQ (reference sequence). CDR3 coding DNA: TGTTCCAGCAGCTCGGGGGCCTACGAGCAGTACTTC. This encodes CSSSSGAYEQYF.

V usage is TRBV25-1 and J usage is TRBJ2-1, with TRBD2 matching 9 bases. This CDR3 contains 15 residues. Germline CDR1 and CDR2: MGHDK and SYGVNS. V dropped 7 bases and J dropped 7; count of bases not matched to a gene: 11. CDR3 nucleotides: TGTGCCAGCACCCCGAGGGTAGCGGGAGTAAATGAGCAGTTCTTC. Encoded protein: CASTPRVAGVNEQFF.

The chain joins TRBV7-3 to TRBJ2-1, with 8 bases lining up with TRBD2. Germline V gene sequence: CDR1 SGHTA, CDR2 FQGTGA. Germline trimming cut 4 bases from V and 0 bases from J; bases unmatched to any gene: 5. This CDR3 spans 16 amino acids. CDR3: CASSWRGEVSYNEQFF. CDR3 DNA: TGTGCCAGCAGCTGGCGGGGGGAAGTCTCCTACAATGAGCAGTTCTTC.

The chain couples TRBV5-1 to TRBJ1-5, with 9 bases matching TRBD1. Germline V gene data show CDR1 as SGHRS and CDR2 as YFSETQ. The ends lost 3 bases at V and 9 bases at J; junction bases unmatched: 4. The CDR3 runs 13 residues. The CDR3 DNA reads TGCGCCAGCAGCTCGACAGGGGGGGGGCCCCAGCATTTT. The encoded protein is CASSSTGGGPQHF.

The chain has TRBV5-1 and TRBJ2-5; no firm D call. V was pared by 0 bases and J by 5 bases, with 11 bases between. The CDR3 consists of 14 residues. CDR1 is SGHRS, CDR2 YFSETQ, per germline. CDR3 amino acids: CASSLGIAKETQYF. In nucleotides, the CDR3 is TGCGCCAGCAGCTTGGGAATAGCCAAGGAGACCCAGTACTTC.

V usage is TRBV5-6 and J usage is TRBJ1-1, with TRBD1 identical over 9 bases. Germline values: CDR1 SGHDT, CDR2 YYEEEE. The CDR3 sequence is 16 residues long. J lost 1 base, V lost 0 bases, and 4 bases had no gene match. Here the CDR3 DNA reads TGTGCCAGCAGCTTGGGGACAGGGGCGAGGAACACTGAAGCTTTCTTT. Its translation: CASSLGTGARNTEAFF.

This clone occurred once. The V and J genes are TRBV11-1 and TRBJ2-1; 12 bases align to TRBD2. V lost 5 bases, J lost 5 bases, and 4 bases stayed unmatched. CDR1 is SGHAT and CDR2 is FQDESV in the germline V gene (reference sequence). The CDR3 has 15 amino acids. Written as DNA, the CDR3 is TGTGCCAGCAGCCGGACTAGCGGGGTTGACAATGAGCAGTTCTTC. It codes for CASSRTSGVDNEQFF.

The V call is TRBV7-2, the J call TRBJ1-5; maybe TRBD1 (5 bases). The germline CDR1 and CDR2 sequences are SGHTA and FQGNSA. The CDR3 covers 15 residues. Trimming removed 3 bases from V and 4 bases from J, with 13 bases in between. The CDR3 coding sequence is TGTGCCAGCAGCTTGTGGGACTCCCGTAATCAGCCCCAGCATTTT. It specifies CASSLWDSRNQPQHF.

This chain joins TRBV2 and TRBJ2-2, with 9 bases that match TRBD1. Germline V gene lookup returns CDR1 SNHLY and CDR2 FYNNEI. V was clipped by 11 bases and J by 2 bases; unmatched bases: 9. The CDR3 runs to 15 residues. The DNA of the CDR3 is TGTGCCGTCACTTACAGGGGGCAAAACACCGGGGAGCTGTTTTTT. Its protein is CAVTYRGQNTGELFF.

This clone was counted only a few times. The CDR3: CASSLGQEYEQYF. CDR3 coding DNA: TGTGCCAGCAGCTTGGGACAGGAGTACGAGCAGTACTTC. V and J are TRBV11-3 and TRBJ2-7; the match to TRBD1 covers 8 bases. This CDR3 is 13 amino acids long. Germline-derived CDR1 and CDR2 are SGHNT and YENEEA. The V segment lost 3 bases and the J segment 4 bases; nucleotides outside the gene matches: 2.

V is TRBV4-2 and J is TRBJ2-1; 12 bases fit TRBD1. The J segment lost 15 bases and the V segment lost 1 base, leaving 10 bases of the junction unmatched. CDR1 and CDR2 from the germline V gene are LGHNA and YNFKEQ. This CDR3 comprises 15 residues. CDR3 sequence (DNA): TGTGCCAGCAGCCAAGCCACCCCCCGGGACAGGGGGCCGTTCTTC. Residues: CASSQATPRDRGPFF.

The chain recombines TRBV7-6 with TRBJ2-2; D is unclear. The V gene lost 2 bases and the J gene lost 5 bases, with 6 bases spanning the gap. The germline V gene has CDR1 SGHVS and CDR2 FNYEAQ. The CDR3 is 13 amino acids. The CDR3 DNA is TGTGCCAGCAGCTTAAGCCAAACCGGGGAGCTGTTTTTT. Its protein is CASSLSQTGELFF.

The chain couples TRBV27 to TRBJ2-1; D is perhaps TRBD2 (7 bases). The CDR3 is 15 residues long. The ends were cut back, 6 bases at V and 4 bases at J, with 16 bases in the middle. CDR1 is MNHEY and CDR2 is SMNVEV in the germline V gene (reference sequence). DNA of the CDR3: TGTGCCAGCAGCCTTCGGGGAGGGGGGTACAATGAGCAGTTCTTC. It specifies CASSLRGGGYNEQFF.

This rearrangement joins TRBV28 to TRBJ2-5; 7 bases match TRBD1. Near its end, the DNA agrees better with TRBJ2-7, so the J call may be wrong. Germline lookup yields CDR1 MDHEN and CDR2 SYDVKM. This CDR3 has 15 amino acids. In DNA form, the CDR3 reads TGTGCCAGCAGTTCTCCCGGGACAGTGGCCTACGAGCAGTACTTC. Its protein is CASSSPGTVAYEQYF.